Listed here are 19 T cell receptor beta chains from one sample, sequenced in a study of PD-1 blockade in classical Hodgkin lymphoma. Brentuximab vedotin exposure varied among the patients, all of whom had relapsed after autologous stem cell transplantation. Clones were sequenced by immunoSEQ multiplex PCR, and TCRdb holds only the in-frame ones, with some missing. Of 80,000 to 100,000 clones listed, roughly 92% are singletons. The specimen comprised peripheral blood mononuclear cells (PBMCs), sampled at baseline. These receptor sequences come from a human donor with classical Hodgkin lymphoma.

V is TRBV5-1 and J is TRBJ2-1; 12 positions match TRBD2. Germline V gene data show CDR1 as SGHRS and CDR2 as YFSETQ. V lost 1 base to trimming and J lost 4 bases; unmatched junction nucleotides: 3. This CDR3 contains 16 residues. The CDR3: CASSLTGTSGYNEQFF. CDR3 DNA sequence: TGCGCCAGCAGCTTGACCGGGACTAGCGGGTACAATGAGCAGTTCTTC.

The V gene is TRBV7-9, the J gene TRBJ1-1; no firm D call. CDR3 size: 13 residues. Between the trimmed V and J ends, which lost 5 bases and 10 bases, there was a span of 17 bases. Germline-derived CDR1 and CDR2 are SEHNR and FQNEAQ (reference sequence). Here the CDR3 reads CASSLTVNDGAFF. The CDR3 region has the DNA TGTGCCAGCAGCCTGACCGTCAATGACGGAGCTTTCTTT.

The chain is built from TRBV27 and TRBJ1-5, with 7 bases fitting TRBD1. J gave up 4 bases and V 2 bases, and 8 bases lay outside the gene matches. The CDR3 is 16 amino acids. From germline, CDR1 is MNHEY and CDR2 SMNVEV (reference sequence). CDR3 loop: CASSLKNRGQNQPQHF. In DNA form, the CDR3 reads TGTGCCAGCAGTTTAAAGAATCGGGGACAGAATCAGCCCCAGCATTTT.

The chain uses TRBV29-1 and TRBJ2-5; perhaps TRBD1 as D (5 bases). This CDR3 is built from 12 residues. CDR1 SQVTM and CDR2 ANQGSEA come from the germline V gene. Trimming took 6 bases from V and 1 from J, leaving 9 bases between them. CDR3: CSVGAAQETQYF. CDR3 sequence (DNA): TGCAGCGTAGGGGCAGCCCAAGAGACCCAGTACTTC.

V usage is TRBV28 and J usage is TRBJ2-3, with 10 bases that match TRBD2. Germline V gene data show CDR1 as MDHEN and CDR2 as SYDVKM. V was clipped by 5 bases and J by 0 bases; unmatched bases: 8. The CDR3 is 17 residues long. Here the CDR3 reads CASSRWSGGESTDTQYF. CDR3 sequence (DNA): TGTGCCAGCAGTCGATGGAGCGGGGGGGAAAGCACAGATACGCAGTATTTT.

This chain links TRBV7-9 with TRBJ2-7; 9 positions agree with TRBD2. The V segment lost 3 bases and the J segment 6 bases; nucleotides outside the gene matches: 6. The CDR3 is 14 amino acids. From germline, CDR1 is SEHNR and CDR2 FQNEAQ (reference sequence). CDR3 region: CASSFSGRIGEQYF. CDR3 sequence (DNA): TGTGCCAGCAGCTTTAGCGGGAGAATAGGCGAGCAGTACTTC.

The CDR3 nucleotides are TGCGCCAGCAGTTGGCTAGCGGGAGCTAAGTTCCACAATGAGCAGTTCTTC. This encodes CASSWLAGAKFHNEQFF. The V and J genes are TRBV5-1 and TRBJ2-1; the match to TRBD2 covers 10 bases. Germline lookup yields CDR1 SGHRS and CDR2 YFSETQ. CDR3 length: 17 amino acids. With V trimmed by 5 bases and J by 5 bases, 13 bases remained unmatched.

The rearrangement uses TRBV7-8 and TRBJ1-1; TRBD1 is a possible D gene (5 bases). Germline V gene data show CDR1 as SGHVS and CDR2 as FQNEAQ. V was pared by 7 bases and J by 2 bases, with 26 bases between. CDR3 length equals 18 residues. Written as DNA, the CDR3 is TGTGCCAGCAACTCAAGGCCCCGGGACTCCCAGGTAAACACTGAAGCTTTCTTT. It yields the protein CASNSRPRDSQVNTEAFF.

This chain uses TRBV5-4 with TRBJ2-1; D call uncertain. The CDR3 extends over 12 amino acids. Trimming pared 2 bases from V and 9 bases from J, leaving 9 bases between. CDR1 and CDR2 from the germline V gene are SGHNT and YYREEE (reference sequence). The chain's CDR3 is CASSFGGGEQFF. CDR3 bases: TGTGCCAGCAGCTTCGGCGGCGGTGAGCAGTTCTTC.

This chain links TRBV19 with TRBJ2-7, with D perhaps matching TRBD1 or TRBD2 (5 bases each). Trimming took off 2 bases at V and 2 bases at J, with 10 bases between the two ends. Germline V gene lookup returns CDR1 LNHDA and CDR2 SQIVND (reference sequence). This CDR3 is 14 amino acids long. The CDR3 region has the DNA TGTGCCAGTAGTATACGGGGCCCAGCCTACGAGCAGTACTTC. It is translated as CASSIRGPAYEQYF.

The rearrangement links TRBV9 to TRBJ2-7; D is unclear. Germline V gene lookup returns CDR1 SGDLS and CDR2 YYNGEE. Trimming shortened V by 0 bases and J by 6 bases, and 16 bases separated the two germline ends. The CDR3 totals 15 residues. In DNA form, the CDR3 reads TGTGCCAGCAGCGTAGGCCCCGAGGCTCGGGCCGAGCAGTACTTC. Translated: CASSVGPEARAEQYF.

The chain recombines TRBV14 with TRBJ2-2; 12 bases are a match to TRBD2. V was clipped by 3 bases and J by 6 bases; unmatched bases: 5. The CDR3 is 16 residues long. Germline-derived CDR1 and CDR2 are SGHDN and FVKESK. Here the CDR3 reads CASSQASGRAAGELFF. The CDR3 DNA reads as TGTGCCAGCAGCCAGGCTAGCGGGAGGGCCGCCGGGGAGCTGTTTTTT.

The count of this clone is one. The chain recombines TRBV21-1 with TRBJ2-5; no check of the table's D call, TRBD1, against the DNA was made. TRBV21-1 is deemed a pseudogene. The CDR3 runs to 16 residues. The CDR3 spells CASIHQVRLPSETQYF. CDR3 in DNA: TGTGCCAGCATCCATCAGGTCCGGCTACCCTCAGAGACCCAGTACTTC.

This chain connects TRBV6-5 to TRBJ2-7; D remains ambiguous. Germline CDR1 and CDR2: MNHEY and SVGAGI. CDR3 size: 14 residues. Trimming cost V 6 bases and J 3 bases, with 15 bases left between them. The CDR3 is CASRGMTDNYEQYF. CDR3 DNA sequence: TGTGCCAGCAGGGGGATGACTGACAACTACGAGCAGTACTTC.

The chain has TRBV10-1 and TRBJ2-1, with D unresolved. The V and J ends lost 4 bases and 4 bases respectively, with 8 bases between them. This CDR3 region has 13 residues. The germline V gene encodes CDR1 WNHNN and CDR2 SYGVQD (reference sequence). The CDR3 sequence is CASSVDGYNEQFF. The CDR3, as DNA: TGCGCCAGCAGTGTGGACGGATACAATGAGCAGTTCTTC.

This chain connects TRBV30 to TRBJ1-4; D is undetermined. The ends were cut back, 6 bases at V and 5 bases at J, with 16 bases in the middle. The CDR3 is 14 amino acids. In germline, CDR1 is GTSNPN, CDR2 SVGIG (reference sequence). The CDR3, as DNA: TGTGCCTGTCTACCGGGGTTCTCAAATGAAAAACTGTTTTTT. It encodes CACLPGFSNEKLFF.

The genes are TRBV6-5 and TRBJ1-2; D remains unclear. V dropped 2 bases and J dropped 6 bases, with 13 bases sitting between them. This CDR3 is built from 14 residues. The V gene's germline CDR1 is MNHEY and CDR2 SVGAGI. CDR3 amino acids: CASSYRLGHDGYTF. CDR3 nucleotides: TGTGCCAGCAGTTACAGGCTGGGCCATGATGGCTACACCTTC.

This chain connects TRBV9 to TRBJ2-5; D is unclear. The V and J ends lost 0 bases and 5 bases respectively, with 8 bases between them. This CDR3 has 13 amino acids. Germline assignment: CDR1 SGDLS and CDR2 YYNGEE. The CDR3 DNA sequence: TGTGCCAGCAGCGTAGATATGGGGGAGACCCAGTACTTC. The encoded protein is CASSVDMGETQYF.

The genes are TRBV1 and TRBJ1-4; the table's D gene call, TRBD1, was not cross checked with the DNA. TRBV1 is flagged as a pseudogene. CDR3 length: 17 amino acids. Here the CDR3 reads CTSSQDREDKADEKLFF. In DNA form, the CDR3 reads TGCACCAGCAGCCAAGACCGAGAGGACAAGGCGGATGAAAAACTGTTTTTT.